Listed below are T cell receptor beta chains from one sample, sequenced in a study of molecular identifiers for immune sequencing clone quantification. TCRdb reanalysed the PCR reads using MiXCR and keeps one entry per CDR3 protein. The sample has 60,000 to 70,000 distinct CDR3 sequences, around a sixth seen once; the top ten hold approximately 1.5%. The sequencing input was naive CD8+ T cells from blood, with Jurkat cell RNA spiked in. The receptors shown here come from a human donor in good health. Some libraries in this study had Jurkat cell RNA spiked in. The CDR3 runs from the conserved cysteine through the conserved F or W. A D gene is named only where the DNA matches it firmly. Clone sizes are given selectively: once, few, many, or a class where the clone is expanded.

J gene: TRBJ1-1; D gene: TRBD1; V gene: TRBV27; clone size: few; CDR3 DNA: TGTGCCAGCAGGGGGACAGGTTATTTAGCGACTGAAGCTTTCTTT; CDR3 protein: CASRGTGYLATEAFF
J gene: TRBJ2-7; D gene: TRBD2; V gene: TRBV4-2; clone size: many; CDR3 DNA: TGTGCCAGCAGCCAAGTGACTAGCGAATCCTACGAGCAGTACTTC; CDR3 protein: CASSQVTSESYEQYF
J gene: TRBJ2-3; D gene: TRBD2; V gene: TRBV27; clone size: many; CDR3 DNA: TGTGCCAGCAGTTTATTCCCTAGCGGGTCGAATACGCAGTATTTT; CDR3 protein: CASSLFPSGSNTQYF
J gene: TRBJ2-3; D gene: TRBD2; V gene: TRBV13; clone size: many; CDR3 DNA: TGTGCCAGCAGCTCGCGGACTAGCGGAGGCAGGGATACGCAGTATTTT; CDR3 protein: CASSSRTSGGRDTQYF
J gene: TRBJ2-7; D gene: TRBD2; V gene: TRBV25-1; clone size: many; CDR3 DNA: TGTGCCAGCAGTGTTTGGGAGGCGGGGGGAACCTACGAGCAGTACTTC; CDR3 protein: CASSVWEAGGTYEQYF
J gene: TRBJ2-7; D gene: -; V gene: TRBV27; clone size: few; CDR3 DNA: TGTGCCAGCAGTTTTGGATTTACCTCCTACGAGCAGTACTTC; CDR3 protein: CASSFGFTSYEQYF
J gene: TRBJ2-1; D gene: -; V gene: TRBV11-2; clone size: -; CDR3 DNA: TGTGCCAGCAGCTTAGATCCGGCACTGCGGCTCGGGAATGAGCAGTTCTTC; CDR3 protein: CASSLDPALRLGNEQFF
J gene: TRBJ1-1; D gene: TRBD1; V gene: TRBV29-1; clone size: many; CDR3 DNA: TGCAGCGGGGGACAGTACACTGAAGCTTTCTTT; CDR3 protein: CSGGQYTEAFF
J gene: TRBJ2-1; D gene: -; V gene: TRBV11-3; clone size: many; CDR3 DNA: TGTGCCAGCAGTGGGGGCCCTGAGCAGTTCTTC; CDR3 protein: CASSGGPEQFF
J gene: TRBJ2-7; D gene: TRBD2; V gene: TRBV7-2; clone size: many; CDR3 DNA: TGTGCCAGCAGCTTTGGCGGGAGCTCCTACGAGCAGTACTTC; CDR3 protein: CASSFGGSSYEQYF
J gene: TRBJ2-7; D gene: -; V gene: TRBV13; clone size: few; CDR3 DNA: TGTGCCAGCAGCTACAACTACGAGCAGTACTTC; CDR3 protein: CASSYNYEQYF
J gene: TRBJ2-2; D gene: TRBD2; V gene: TRBV7-9; clone size: many; CDR3 DNA: TGTGCCAGCAGAGATCTTAGCGGGAGGAACACCGGGGAGCTGTTTTTT; CDR3 protein: CASRDLSGRNTGELFF
J gene: TRBJ2-7; D gene: -; V gene: TRBV27; clone size: many; CDR3 DNA: TGTGCCAGCAGGAAAAGGGGTGAGCAGTACTTC; CDR3 protein: CASRKRGEQYF
J gene: TRBJ2-5; D gene: -; V gene: TRBV12-3/TRBV12-4; clone size: many; CDR3 DNA: TGTGCCAGCAGCCAACAAACCCCATCTGGCCAAGAGACCCAGTACTTC; CDR3 protein: CASSQQTPSGQETQYF
J gene: TRBJ2-2; D gene: -; V gene: TRBV12-3/TRBV12-4; clone size: many; CDR3 DNA: TGTGCCAGCAGTCAAGGGGTCGCGGGACCGAACACCGGGGAGCTGTTTTTT; CDR3 protein: CASSQGVAGPNTGELFF
J gene: TRBJ1-5; D gene: -; V gene: TRBV7-9; clone size: once; CDR3 DNA: TGTGCCAGCAGCCCCACCGCCAATCAGCCCCAGCGTTTT; CDR3 protein: CASSPTANQPQRF
J gene: TRBJ2-3; D gene: -; V gene: TRBV5-1; clone size: many; CDR3 DNA: TGCGCCAGCAGCCCCGGTGGGGTCCGCACAGATACGCAGTATTTT; CDR3 protein: CASSPGGVRTDTQYF
J gene: TRBJ2-3; D gene: -; V gene: TRBV5-6; clone size: many; CDR3 DNA: TGTGCCAGCAGCCCTGACAGCTATACGCAGTATTTT; CDR3 protein: CASSPDSYTQYF
J gene: TRBJ2-7; D gene: -; V gene: TRBV19; clone size: many; CDR3 DNA: TGTGCCAGTAGCACCGGGACCCTCACCTACGAGCAGTACTTC; CDR3 protein: CASSTGTLTYEQYF
J gene: TRBJ2-3; D gene: TRBD2; V gene: TRBV7-8; clone size: many; CDR3 DNA: TGTGCCAGCCACCCTCCTAGCGGGAGCATTTCAGATACGCAGTATTTT; CDR3 protein: CASHPPSGSISDTQYF
J gene: TRBJ2-5; D gene: -; V gene: TRBV29-1; clone size: few; CDR3 DNA: TGCAGCGTTGAAGATCCTGCTGACAACCTAGGGCCAGAACGGTGCCAAGAGACCCAGTACTTC; CDR3 protein: CSVEDPADNLGPERCQETQYF
J gene: TRBJ2-7; D gene: TRBD2; V gene: TRBV4-3; clone size: many; CDR3 DNA: TGCGCCAGCAGCCAAGGGGGACTAGCGGGCTACGAGCAGTACTTC; CDR3 protein: CASSQGGLAGYEQYF
J gene: TRBJ2-3; D gene: -; V gene: TRBV29-1; clone size: many; CDR3 DNA: TGCAGCGTTGCCGGACAGGACTACACAGATACGCAGTATTTT; CDR3 protein: CSVAGQDYTDTQYF
J gene: TRBJ1-2; D gene: -; V gene: TRBV7-2; clone size: -; CDR3 DNA: TGTGCCAGCCAATATATACAGGGCACATACTATGGCTACACCTTC; CDR3 protein: CASQYIQGTYYGYTF
J gene: TRBJ2-1; D gene: TRBD2; V gene: TRBV6-2/TRBV6-3; clone size: -; CDR3 DNA: TGTGCCAGCAGTTACTCGATTTGGTGGGGGGGGGACTACAATGAGCAGTTCTTC; CDR3 protein: CASSYSIWWGGDYNEQFF
J gene: TRBJ2-7; D gene: -; V gene: TRBV11-3; clone size: many; CDR3 DNA: TGTGCCAGCAGCTCGCCCGAGGGACCCCACGGCGAGCAGTACTTC; CDR3 protein: CASSSPEGPHGEQYF
J gene: TRBJ1-1; D gene: -; V gene: TRBV7-9; clone size: many; CDR3 DNA: TGTGCCAGCAACTCCGACGACAGGATGAACACTGAAGCTTTCTTT; CDR3 protein: CASNSDDRMNTEAFF
J gene: TRBJ2-1; D gene: TRBD2; V gene: TRBV4-1; clone size: many; CDR3 DNA: TGCGCCAGCAGCGACCGACTAGCGGTAGATAGCTACAATGAGCAGTTCTTC; CDR3 protein: CASSDRLAVDSYNEQFF
J gene: TRBJ2-3; D gene: TRBD2; V gene: TRBV29-1; clone size: many; CDR3 DNA: TGCAGCGTTGAGACTTGGGGACTAGCGGGAGGGCCATCAAACACAGATACGCAGTATTTT; CDR3 protein: CSVETWGLAGGPSNTDTQYF
J gene: TRBJ2-7; D gene: -; V gene: TRBV28; clone size: many; CDR3 DNA: TGTGCCAGCAGTTTTCAGGAGGTCTTCTACGAGCAGTACTTC; CDR3 protein: CASSFQEVFYEQYF
J gene: TRBJ2-6; D gene: TRBD1; V gene: TRBV20-1; clone size: -; CDR3 DNA: TGCAGTGCTGGGGGCTCGGGACAGGGTGCCCCTCGCTCTGGGGCCAACGTCCTGACTTTC; CDR3 protein: CSAGGSGQGAPRSGANVLTF
J gene: TRBJ2-7; D gene: TRBD1; V gene: TRBV14; clone size: many; CDR3 DNA: TGTGCCAGCAGCCCGTGGACAGGGGGCTACGAGCAGTACTTC; CDR3 protein: CASSPWTGGYEQYF
J gene: TRBJ2-1; D gene: -; V gene: TRBV24-1; clone size: few; CDR3 DNA: TGTGCCACCAGTGGGGGGACACGCTACAATGAGCAGTTCTTC; CDR3 protein: CATSGGTRYNEQFF
J gene: TRBJ1-6; D gene: TRBD1; V gene: TRBV19; clone size: many; CDR3 DNA: TGTGCCACGGGGGGCAGGGGGCATTCACCCCTCCACTTT; CDR3 protein: CATGGRGHSPLHF
J gene: TRBJ2-7; D gene: -; V gene: TRBV7-9; clone size: many; CDR3 DNA: TGTGCCAGCAGCTTTGCTATCTCAGGGTACGAGCAGTACTTC; CDR3 protein: CASSFAISGYEQYF
J gene: TRBJ2-7; D gene: TRBD1; V gene: TRBV7-9; clone size: many; CDR3 DNA: TGTGCCAGCAGCTCACAGGGGGAATGGTACGAGCAGTACTTC; CDR3 protein: CASSSQGEWYEQYF
J gene: TRBJ1-1; D gene: TRBD1; V gene: TRBV4-2; clone size: many; CDR3 DNA: TGTGCCAGCAGCCAAGATCAGGGGGCGGACACTGAAGCTTTCTTT; CDR3 protein: CASSQDQGADTEAFF
J gene: TRBJ2-1; D gene: TRBD2; V gene: TRBV19; clone size: -; CDR3 DNA: TGTGCCAGTAAGACTAGCGGGAGTTCAGTCAATGAGCAGTTCTTC; CDR3 protein: CASKTSGSSVNEQFF
J gene: TRBJ2-1; D gene: -; V gene: TRBV5-6; clone size: many; CDR3 DNA: TGTGCCAGCAGCTTGGCCCCCGGGGGCACTGAGCAGTTCTTC; CDR3 protein: CASSLAPGGTEQFF
J gene: TRBJ2-1; D gene: -; V gene: TRBV7-9; clone size: many; CDR3 DNA: TGTGCCAGCAGCTTAGGGACAGTATACAATGAGCAGTTCTTC; CDR3 protein: CASSLGTVYNEQFF
J gene: TRBJ2-7; D gene: TRBD2; V gene: TRBV27; clone size: many; CDR3 DNA: TGTGCCAGCAGTATGACTGCGGGACTAGCGGGAAACGAGCAGTACTTC; CDR3 protein: CASSMTAGLAGNEQYF
J gene: TRBJ1-2; D gene: -; V gene: TRBV3-1; clone size: many; CDR3 DNA: TGTGCCAGCAGCCAAGGGGGTTCTCGGGCTGCTAACTATGGCTACACCTTC; CDR3 protein: CASSQGGSRAANYGYTF
J gene: TRBJ2-5; D gene: TRBD2; V gene: TRBV6-1; clone size: many; CDR3 DNA: TGTGCCAGCAGTGAAGGTTGGCCGGGGAGGGTAGAGACCCAGTACTTC; CDR3 protein: CASSEGWPGRVETQYF
J gene: TRBJ2-7; D gene: -; V gene: TRBV20-1; clone size: many; CDR3 DNA: TGCAGTGCTAGAGGCGCGTTGGTCTACGAGCAGTACTTC; CDR3 protein: CSARGALVYEQYF
J gene: TRBJ1-5; D gene: TRBD1; V gene: TRBV19; clone size: many; CDR3 DNA: TGTGCCAGTAGTATGTTGTTTGGACAGGGGGCGGAAGTCAATCAGCCCCAGCATTTT; CDR3 protein: CASSMLFGQGAEVNQPQHF
J gene: TRBJ1-1; D gene: -; V gene: TRBV28; clone size: -; CDR3 DNA: TGTGCCAGCAGGCCAACTTCTGGGGGGCACACTGAAGCTTTCTTT; CDR3 protein: CASRPTSGGHTEAFF
J gene: TRBJ2-2; D gene: -; V gene: TRBV10-3; clone size: many; CDR3 DNA: TGTGCCATCAACCCAGGACGGGACACCGGGGAGCTGTTTTTT; CDR3 protein: CAINPGRDTGELFF
J gene: TRBJ1-5; D gene: -; V gene: TRBV7-3; clone size: many; CDR3 DNA: TGTGCCAGCAGCCATCCGCGGGGGTTTCGTAATCAGCCCCAGCATTTT; CDR3 protein: CASSHPRGFRNQPQHF
J gene: TRBJ2-2; D gene: -; V gene: TRBV27; clone size: many; CDR3 DNA: TGTGCCAGCAAGACCCATCGAATGAACACCGGGGAGCTGTTTTTT; CDR3 protein: CASKTHRMNTGELFF
J gene: TRBJ2-2; D gene: -; V gene: TRBV27; clone size: -; CDR3 DNA: TGTGCCAGCAGTTCCGTTGGGGAGAGAACGAACACCGGGGAGCTGTTTTTT; CDR3 protein: CASSSVGERTNTGELFF
J gene: TRBJ2-3; D gene: TRBD2; V gene: TRBV25-1; clone size: many; CDR3 DNA: TGTGCCAGCAACGGACTAGCGGGAGGCGGCACAGATACGCAGTATTTT; CDR3 protein: CASNGLAGGGTDTQYF
J gene: TRBJ1-1; D gene: TRBD1; V gene: TRBV6-1; clone size: -; CDR3 DNA: TGTGCCAGCATCGCACCAGGGGGGTTGGGGACTGAAGCTTTCTTT; CDR3 protein: CASIAPGGLGTEAFF
J gene: TRBJ2-1; D gene: -; V gene: TRBV4-1; clone size: -; CDR3 DNA: TGCGCCGGCAGCCAAGGATCATCTTACAATGAGCAGTTCTTC; CDR3 protein: CAGSQGSSYNEQFF
J gene: TRBJ2-4; D gene: TRBD2; V gene: TRBV19; clone size: many; CDR3 DNA: TGTGCCAGTAGTATTCTTCAGAGCGGGAGAGATAACATTCAGTACTTC; CDR3 protein: CASSILQSGRDNIQYF
J gene: TRBJ2-5; D gene: TRBD1; V gene: TRBV12-3/TRBV12-4; clone size: many; CDR3 DNA: TGTGCCAGCACCGACCGGGACAGGGGGCTAGAAGAGACCCAGTACTTC; CDR3 protein: CASTDRDRGLEETQYF
J gene: TRBJ2-4; D gene: TRBD1; V gene: TRBV2; clone size: few; CDR3 DNA: TGTGCCAGCAGTGAAGGGACAGGGAGCAAAAACATTCAGTACTTC; CDR3 protein: CASSEGTGSKNIQYF
J gene: TRBJ2-1; D gene: TRBD2; V gene: TRBV20-1; clone size: -; CDR3 DNA: TGCAGTGCGCCGAAACTAGCGGACTACAATGAGCAGTTCTTC; CDR3 protein: CSAPKLADYNEQFF